This T cell receptor beta chain was sequenced for a study of prognosis after radiotherapy for stage I lung cancer. Looking at the study overall: Considered medically inoperable were all of the patients with non-small cell lung cancer. Study-level findings and limits: Frequencies of TRBV and TRBJ gene use reportedly varied by whether patients had metastases. Reduced unique TCR clone counts were recorded after stereotactic body radiation therapy, with a median of about 10,000 versus 6,900.

Genomic DNA served as the source from which two-round multiplex PCR generated TCR beta CDR3 amplicons. The use of primers specific to each TRBV and TRBJ gene characterized first-round PCR. MiXCR, run by TCRdb on the multiplex PCR reads, gives a single entry per CDR3 protein. This sample has 26,000 or so distinct CDR3 sequences, with roughly 30% found just once. This clonotype was seen many times. The antigen remains unidentified. This sequence was found in a donor of 50 years or more with non-small cell lung cancer. Sample: PBMCs, taken before or after stereotactic body radiation therapy (not recorded which).

The DNA for the CDR3 is TGCAGTGCTAGAGATCACGCTGTCGGGGGGTACGAGCAGTACTTC. It is translated as CSARDHAVGGYEQYF. This chain connects TRBV20-1 to TRBJ2-7, with 7 bases fitting TRBD2. The ends lost 0 bases at V and 4 bases at J; junction bases unmatched: 9. There are 15 residues in the CDR3. Germline CDR1 and CDR2: DFQATT and SNEGSKA (reference sequence).